The clone carrying this TCR beta chain was found many times. Amplification yielded TCR beta CDR3 regions, with RNA transcripts as the source. The TCR CDR3 was amplified in a first-round RT-PCR using the HTBI primer set. TCRdb called the multiplex PCR reads again in MiXCR, with one record for every CDR3 protein. The repertoire has hundreds of thousands of distinct CDR3 sequences, more than 15% of them found once; the top ten carry around 30%. The data originate from a study of T cells in Graves' hyperthyroidism and ophthalmopathy. V was shortened by 7 bases and J by 10 bases, with 19 bases between the two germline ends. The germline V gene has CDR1 MDHEN and CDR2 SYDVKM. The CDR3 loop spans 13 amino acids. A patient was excluded if there was uncontrolled infection, other autoimmune disease, pregnancy or lactation.

The TCR was taken from a woman under 30 with Graves' hyperthyroidism that later progressed to Graves' ophthalmopathy. This rearrangement joins TRBV28 to TRBJ2-5; possibly TRBD2 for D (5 bases). The specimen sequenced was blood. The CDR3 DNA reads TGTGCCAGCAAAAGGACCTTCGACGGGGTCCAGTACTTC. This sequence encodes CASKRTFDGVQYF.